Listed below are T cell receptor beta chains from one sample, sequenced in a study of blood T cell repertoires in COVID-19. Here immunoSEQ multiplex PCR was the method, and the copy in TCRdb shows in-frame clones only, minus some. The sample includes about 400,000 clones, about 88% seen only once; the top ten take over 2.5%. Sequencing was done on a sample of peripheral blood. These receptors were collected from a human donor in a cohort sampled during active COVID-19. Both conserved end residues are part of each CDR3. A D gene is named only where the DNA matches it firmly. Expanded clones get a size class; other rows say once, few or many, or leave the size out.

len: 13
v_gene: TRBV9
abundance: .
j_gene: TRBJ1-1
d_gene: .
CDR3nt: TGTGCCAGCAGCGCAGGGTCTGACACTGAAGCTTTCTTT
CDR3aa: CASSAGSDTEAFF

len: 17
v_gene: TRBV7-2
abundance: .
j_gene: TRBJ1-3
d_gene: .
CDR3nt: TGTGCCAGCCCCCTTCGGGGTCAAGGCATCTCTGGAAACACCATATATTTT
CDR3aa: CASPLRGQGISGNTIYF

len: 15
v_gene: TRBV5-1
abundance: .
j_gene: TRBJ1-2
d_gene: .
CDR3nt: TGCGCCAGCAGCTTACCCGACAGTGCTGGCTATGGCTACACCTTC
CDR3aa: CASSLPDSAGYGYTF

len: 16
v_gene: TRBV19
abundance: few
j_gene: TRBJ2-3
d_gene: TRBD1
CDR3nt: TGTGCCAGTAGTCCCCACCCGGGACAGGGAACAGATACGCAGTATTTT
CDR3aa: CASSPHPGQGTDTQYF

len: 16
v_gene: TRBV4-1
abundance: many
j_gene: TRBJ1-3
d_gene: .
CDR3nt: TGCGCCAGCAGCCAAGGACAGATTAATTCTGGAAACACCATATATTTT
CDR3aa: CASSQGQINSGNTIYF

len: 15
v_gene: TRBV2
abundance: .
j_gene: TRBJ2-7
d_gene: .
CDR3nt: TGTGCCAGCAGCACACGGGGGATAAGCTCCTACGAGCAGTACTTC
CDR3aa: CASSTRGISSYEQYF

len: 15
v_gene: TRBV30
abundance: .
j_gene: TRBJ2-3
d_gene: TRBD1
CDR3nt: TGTGCCTGGAGCCCGGGACAGGGGGTGACAGATACGCAGTATTTT
CDR3aa: CAWSPGQGVTDTQYF

len: 14
v_gene: TRBV7-8
abundance: few
j_gene: TRBJ1-5
d_gene: TRBD1
CDR3nt: TGTGCCAGCAGCTCACGGGACAGCGCCGGGCCCCAGCATTTT
CDR3aa: CASSSRDSAGPQHF

len: 14
v_gene: TRBV18
abundance: .
j_gene: TRBJ2-7
d_gene: TRBD2
CDR3nt: TGTGCCAGCTCACCTTCCGGGGGGGTATACGAGCAGTACTTC
CDR3aa: CASSPSGGVYEQYF

len: 14
v_gene: TRBV7-9
abundance: .
j_gene: TRBJ1-2
d_gene: .
CDR3nt: TGTGCCAGCAGCTTAGGGCGGCGGAGTAGTGGCTACACCTTC
CDR3aa: CASSLGRRSSGYTF

len: 16
v_gene: TRBV9
abundance: .
j_gene: TRBJ2-3
d_gene: .
CDR3nt: TGTGCCAGCAGCTCCCTGGGGCAGGGTATAACAGATACGCAGTATTTT
CDR3aa: CASSSLGQGITDTQYF

len: 13
v_gene: TRBV9
abundance: .
j_gene: TRBJ1-2
d_gene: .
CDR3nt: TGTGCCAGCAGCGTAGCAGGGGCCTATGGCTACACCTTC
CDR3aa: CASSVAGAYGYTF

len: 15
v_gene: TRBV18
abundance: .
j_gene: TRBJ1-1
d_gene: .
CDR3nt: TGTGCCAGCTCACCACTAGGAGAGCGGGTCACTGAAGCTTTCTTT
CDR3aa: CASSPLGERVTEAFF

len: 15
v_gene: TRBV3-1/TRBV3-2
abundance: .
j_gene: TRBJ2-1
d_gene: TRBD2
CDR3nt: TGTGCCAGCAGCCAAGGGACTAGCGGTGACAATGAGCAGTTCTTC
CDR3aa: CASSQGTSGDNEQFF

len: 10
v_gene: TRBV28
abundance: .
j_gene: TRBJ1-1
d_gene: .
CDR3nt: TGCGTTACCGGCAGGGATTTGGCTTTCTTT
CDR3aa: CVTGRDLAFF

len: 15
v_gene: TRBV27
abundance: .
j_gene: TRBJ2-1
d_gene: TRBD2
CDR3nt: TGTGCCAGCAGTCTTAGCGGGAGCTCCTACAATGAGCAGTTCTTC
CDR3aa: CASSLSGSSYNEQFF

len: 14
v_gene: TRBV5-6
abundance: .
j_gene: TRBJ2-4
d_gene: .
CDR3nt: TGTGCCAGCAGCTTGGGACTAGAGCCCAATATTCAGTACTTC
CDR3aa: CASSLGLEPNIQYF

len: 17
v_gene: TRBV7-9
abundance: .
j_gene: TRBJ1-5
d_gene: TRBD1
CDR3nt: TGTGCCAGCAGCCAGGACCTGACAGGGTCTGGCAATCAGCCCCAGCATTTT
CDR3aa: CASSQDLTGSGNQPQHF

len: 15
v_gene: TRBV6-5
abundance: .
j_gene: TRBJ2-7
d_gene: TRBD2
CDR3nt: TGTGCCAGCAGAACCGGACTAGCGGGACAATACGAGCAGTACTTC
CDR3aa: CASRTGLAGQYEQYF

len: 18
v_gene: TRBV27
abundance: .
j_gene: TRBJ2-3
d_gene: TRBD2
CDR3nt: TGTGCCAGCAGTTTCGTGGGGGGTAGCGGGGGCCCCACAGATACGCAGTATTTT
CDR3aa: CASSFVGGSGGPTDTQYF

len: 14
v_gene: TRBV7-9
abundance: .
j_gene: TRBJ1-2
d_gene: .
CDR3nt: TGTGCCAGCAGCTTAGGACAGAGTAACTATGGCTACACCTTC
CDR3aa: CASSLGQSNYGYTF

len: 14
v_gene: TRBV5-6
abundance: .
j_gene: TRBJ2-3
d_gene: .
CDR3nt: TGTGCCAGCGGCGGGACAGAAAGCACAGATACGCAGTATTTT
CDR3aa: CASGGTESTDTQYF

len: 14
v_gene: TRBV5-6
abundance: .
j_gene: TRBJ1-2
d_gene: .
CDR3nt: TGTGCCAGCAGCTTGTATGTGGGCGCGGGGGGCTACACCTTC
CDR3aa: CASSLYVGAGGYTF

len: 12
v_gene: TRBV4-2
abundance: .
j_gene: TRBJ2-3
d_gene: TRBD1
CDR3nt: TGTGCCAGCAGCCTGACAGGGGATACGCAGTATTTT
CDR3aa: CASSLTGDTQYF

len: 15
v_gene: TRBV5-1
abundance: .
j_gene: TRBJ2-1
d_gene: TRBD2
CDR3nt: TGCGCCAGCAACCCTCAGGGACTAGCGGGAGACGGGCAGTTCTTC
CDR3aa: CASNPQGLAGDGQFF

len: 19
v_gene: TRBV5-1
abundance: few
j_gene: TRBJ1-1
d_gene: TRBD1
CDR3nt: TGCGCCAGCAGCTTGGCTCCCACTGACAGGGAGCGCCTCAACACTGAAGCTTTCTTT
CDR3aa: CASSLAPTDRERLNTEAFF